The present entry profiles one T cell receptor beta chain with its context. Its target is not known. Repertoires were generated with immunoSEQ multiplex PCR, while TCRdb's copy carries only in-frame clones and drops some. The table lists about 140,000 clones, 85% to 90% of them singletons. CDR1 MNHEY and CDR2 SVGAGI come from the germline V gene. There are 12 residues in the CDR3. V gave up 6 bases and J gave up 4 bases, with 9 bases separating them. This record belongs to a study of T cell responses to AZD1222 COVID-19 vaccine. Overall study results and limits: Repertoire collection took place solely once the T cell response had peaked. Among those given AZD1222, only 6 or 7 were seropositive at baseline. Spike-specific TCR breadth and depth grew following two AZD1222 doses. Females outnumbered males among donors, who were mostly white British; clonal diversity was possibly underestimated.

Sequences were derived from peripheral blood, sampled on day 0 of AZD1222 vaccination. This clonotype originated in an adult in good health. The rearrangement uses TRBV6-5 and TRBJ1-2; D unresolved. In nucleotides, the CDR3 is TGTGCCAGCAGCCCCGAGGGCTATGGCTACACCTTC. The encoded protein is CASSPEGYGYTF.